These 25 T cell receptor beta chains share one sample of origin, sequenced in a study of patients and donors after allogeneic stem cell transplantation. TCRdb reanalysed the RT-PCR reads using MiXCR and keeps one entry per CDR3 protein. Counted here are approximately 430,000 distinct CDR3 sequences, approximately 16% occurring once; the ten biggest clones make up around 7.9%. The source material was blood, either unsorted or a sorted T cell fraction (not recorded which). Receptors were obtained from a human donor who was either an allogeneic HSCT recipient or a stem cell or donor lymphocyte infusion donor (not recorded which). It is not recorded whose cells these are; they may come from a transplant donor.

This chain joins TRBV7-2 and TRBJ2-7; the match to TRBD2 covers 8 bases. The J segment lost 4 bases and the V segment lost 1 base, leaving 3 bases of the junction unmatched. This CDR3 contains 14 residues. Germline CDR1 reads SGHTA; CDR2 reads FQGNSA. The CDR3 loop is CASSLESGGYEQYF. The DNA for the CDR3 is TGTGCCAGCAGCTTAGAGAGCGGGGGTTACGAGCAGTACTTC.

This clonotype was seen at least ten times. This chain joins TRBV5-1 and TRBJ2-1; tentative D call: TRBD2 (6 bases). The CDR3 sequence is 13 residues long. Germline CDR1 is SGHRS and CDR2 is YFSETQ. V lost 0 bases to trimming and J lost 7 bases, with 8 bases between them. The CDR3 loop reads CASSLVRGNEQFF. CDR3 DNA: TGCGCCAGCAGCTTGGTCCGGGGGAATGAGCAGTTCTTC. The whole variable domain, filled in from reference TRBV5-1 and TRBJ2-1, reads KAGVTQTPRYLIKTRGQQVTLSCSPISGHRSVSWYQQTPGQGLQFLFEYFSETQRNKGNFPGRFSGRQFSNSRSEMNVSTLELGDSALYLCASSLVRGNEQFFGPGTRLTVL.

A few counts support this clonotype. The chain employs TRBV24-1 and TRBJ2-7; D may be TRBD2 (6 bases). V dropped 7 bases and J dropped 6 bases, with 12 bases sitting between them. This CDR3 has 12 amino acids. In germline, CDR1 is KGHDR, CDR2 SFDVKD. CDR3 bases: TGTGCCACCAGCCCCTCGGGGGTCGAGCAGTACTTC. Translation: CATSPSGVEQYF.

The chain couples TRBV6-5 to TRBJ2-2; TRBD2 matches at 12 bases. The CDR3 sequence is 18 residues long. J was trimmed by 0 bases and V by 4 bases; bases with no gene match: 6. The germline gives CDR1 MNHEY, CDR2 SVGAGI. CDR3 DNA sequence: TGTGCCAGCAGTTTCCGACTAGCGGGAGACTCGAACACCGGGGAGCTGTTTTTT. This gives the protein CASSFRLAGDSNTGELFF.

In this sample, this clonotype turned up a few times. The CDR3, as DNA: TGTGCCATCAGCTCGACTACCGGGACAGGGCGTAGCTATGGCTACACCTTC. As protein: CAISSTTGTGRSYGYTF. V is TRBV10-3 and J is TRBJ1-2, with 9 bases aligning to TRBD1. This CDR3 contains 17 residues. Germline V gene lookup returns CDR1 ENHRY and CDR2 SYGVKD. V was pared by 6 bases and J by 4 bases, with 15 bases of the junction left unmatched.

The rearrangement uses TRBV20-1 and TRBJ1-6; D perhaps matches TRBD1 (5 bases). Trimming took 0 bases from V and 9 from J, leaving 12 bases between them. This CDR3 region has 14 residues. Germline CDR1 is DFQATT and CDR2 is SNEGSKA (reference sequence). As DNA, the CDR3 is TGCAGTGCTAGAGACGGCCAGGGCCCTTCACCCCTCCACTTT. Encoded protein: CSARDGQGPSPLHF.

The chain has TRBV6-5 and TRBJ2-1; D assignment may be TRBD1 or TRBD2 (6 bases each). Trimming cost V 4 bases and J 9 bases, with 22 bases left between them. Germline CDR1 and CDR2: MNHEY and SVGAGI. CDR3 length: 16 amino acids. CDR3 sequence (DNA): TGTGCCAGCAGTTCCACGGGGGCCCCCGCACGAAGTGAGCAGTTCTTC. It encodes CASSSTGAPARSEQFF.

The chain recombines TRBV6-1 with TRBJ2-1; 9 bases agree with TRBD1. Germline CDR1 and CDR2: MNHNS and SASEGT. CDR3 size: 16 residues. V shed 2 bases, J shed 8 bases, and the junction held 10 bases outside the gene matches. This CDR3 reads CASSEKGTGLRYEQFF. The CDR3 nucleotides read TGTGCCAGCAGTGAAAAAGGGACAGGGCTAAGGTATGAGCAGTTCTTC.

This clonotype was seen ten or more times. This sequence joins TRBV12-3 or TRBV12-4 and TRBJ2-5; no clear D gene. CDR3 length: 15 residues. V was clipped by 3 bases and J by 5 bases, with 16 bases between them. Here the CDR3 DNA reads TGTGCCAGCAGTTTCAATATTAGGGCGCAGGAGACCCAGTACTTC. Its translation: CASSFNIRAQETQYF.

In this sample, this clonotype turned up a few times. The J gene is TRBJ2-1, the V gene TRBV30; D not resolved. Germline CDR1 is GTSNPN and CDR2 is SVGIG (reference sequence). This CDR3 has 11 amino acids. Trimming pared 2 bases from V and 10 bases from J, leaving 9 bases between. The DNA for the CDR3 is TGTGCCTGGAGTCCACTGTTAGAGCAGTTCTTC. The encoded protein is CAWSPLLEQFF. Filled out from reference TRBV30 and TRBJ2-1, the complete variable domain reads SQTIHQWPATLVQPVGSPLSLECTVEGTSNPNLYWYRQAAGRGLQLLFYSVGIGQISSEVPQNLSASRPQDRQFILSSKKLLLSDSGFYLCAWSPLLEQFFGPGTRLTVL.

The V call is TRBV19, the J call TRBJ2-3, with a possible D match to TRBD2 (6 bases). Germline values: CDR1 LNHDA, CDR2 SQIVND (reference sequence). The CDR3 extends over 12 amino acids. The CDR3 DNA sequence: TGTGCTAGCGGATTCCACGCAGATACGCAGTATTTT. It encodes CASGFHADTQYF.

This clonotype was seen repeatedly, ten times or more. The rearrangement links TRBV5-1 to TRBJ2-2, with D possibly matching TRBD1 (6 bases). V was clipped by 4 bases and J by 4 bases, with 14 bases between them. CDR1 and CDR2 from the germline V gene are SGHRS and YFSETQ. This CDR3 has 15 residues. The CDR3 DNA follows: TGCGCCAGCAGCCCGAACAGGGCGGCCACCGGGGAGCTGTTTTTT. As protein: CASSPNRAATGELFF.

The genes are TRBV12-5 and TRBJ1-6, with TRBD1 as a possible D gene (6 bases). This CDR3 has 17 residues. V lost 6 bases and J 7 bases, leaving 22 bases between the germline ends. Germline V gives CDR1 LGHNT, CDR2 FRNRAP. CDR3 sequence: CASGTGKAWTLNSPLHF. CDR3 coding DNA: TGTGCTAGTGGAACAGGGAAGGCCTGGACCTTGAATTCACCCCTCCACTTT.

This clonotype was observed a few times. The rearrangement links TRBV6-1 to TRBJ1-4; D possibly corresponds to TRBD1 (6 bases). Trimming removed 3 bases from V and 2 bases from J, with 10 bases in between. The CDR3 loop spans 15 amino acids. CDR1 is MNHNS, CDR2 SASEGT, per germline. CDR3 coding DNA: TGTGCCAGCAGTGATCAGGGGAAGACTAATGAAAAACTGTTTTTT. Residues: CASSDQGKTNEKLFF.

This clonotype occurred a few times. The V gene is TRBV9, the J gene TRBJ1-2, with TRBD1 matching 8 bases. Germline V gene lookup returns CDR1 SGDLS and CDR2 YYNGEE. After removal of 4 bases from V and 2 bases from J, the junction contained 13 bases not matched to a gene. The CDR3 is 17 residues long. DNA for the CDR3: TGTGCCAGCAGCCCCTGGGACAGGTCGATCCCAAACTATGGCTACACCTTC. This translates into CASSPWDRSIPNYGYTF.

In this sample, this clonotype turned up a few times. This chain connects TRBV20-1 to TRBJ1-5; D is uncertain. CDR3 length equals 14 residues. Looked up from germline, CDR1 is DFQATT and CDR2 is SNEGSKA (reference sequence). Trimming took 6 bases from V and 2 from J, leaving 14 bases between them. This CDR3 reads CSARGGLGNQPQHF. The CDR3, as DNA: TGCAGTGCACGAGGCGGTTTGGGCAATCAGCCCCAGCATTTT.

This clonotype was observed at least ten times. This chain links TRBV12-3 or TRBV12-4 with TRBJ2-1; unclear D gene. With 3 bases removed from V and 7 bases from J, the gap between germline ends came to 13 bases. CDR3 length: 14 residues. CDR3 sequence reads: CASSFVSYRNEQFF. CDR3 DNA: TGTGCCAGCAGTTTTGTTTCCTATCGAAATGAGCAGTTCTTC.

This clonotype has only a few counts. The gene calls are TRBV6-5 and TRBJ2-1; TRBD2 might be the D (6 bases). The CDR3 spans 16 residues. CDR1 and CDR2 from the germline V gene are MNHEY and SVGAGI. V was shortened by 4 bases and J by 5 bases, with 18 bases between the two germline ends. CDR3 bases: TGTGCCAGCAGTTCCGGGGACTTCCCAACTAACAATGAGCAGTTCTTC. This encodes CASSSGDFPTNNEQFF.

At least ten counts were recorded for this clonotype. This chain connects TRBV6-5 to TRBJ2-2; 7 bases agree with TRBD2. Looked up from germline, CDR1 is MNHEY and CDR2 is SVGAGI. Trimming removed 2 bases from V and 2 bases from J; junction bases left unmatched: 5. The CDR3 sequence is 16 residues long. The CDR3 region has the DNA TGTGCCAGCAGTTACACCGGGGGGACTAACACCGGGGAGCTGTTTTTT. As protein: CASSYTGGTNTGELFF.

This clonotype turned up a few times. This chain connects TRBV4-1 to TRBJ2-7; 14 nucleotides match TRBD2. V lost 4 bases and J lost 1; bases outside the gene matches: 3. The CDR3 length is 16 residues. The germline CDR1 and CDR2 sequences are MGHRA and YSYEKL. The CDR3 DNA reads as TGCGCCAGCAGCCCAGGGACTAGCGGGAGTTCCTACGAGCAGTACTTC. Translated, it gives CASSPGTSGSSYEQYF.

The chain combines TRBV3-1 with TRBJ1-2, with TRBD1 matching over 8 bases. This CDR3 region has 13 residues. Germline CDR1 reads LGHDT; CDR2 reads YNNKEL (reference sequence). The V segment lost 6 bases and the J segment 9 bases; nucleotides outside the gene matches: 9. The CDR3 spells CASRMTGEWSYTF. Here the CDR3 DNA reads TGTGCCAGCAGGATGACAGGGGAGTGGAGCTACACCTTC.

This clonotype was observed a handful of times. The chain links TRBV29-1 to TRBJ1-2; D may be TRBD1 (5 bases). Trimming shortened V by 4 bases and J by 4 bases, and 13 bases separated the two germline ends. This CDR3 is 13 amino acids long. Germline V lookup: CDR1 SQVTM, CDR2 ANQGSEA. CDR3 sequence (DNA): TGCAGCGTTGGTGCTGGTGGGGGCTATGGCTACACCTTC. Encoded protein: CSVGAGGGYGYTF. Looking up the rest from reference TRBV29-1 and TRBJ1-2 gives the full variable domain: SAVISQKPSRDICQRGTSLTIQCQVDSQVTMMFWYRQQPGQSLTLIATANQGSEATYESGFVIDKFPISRPNLTFSTLTVSNMSPEDSSIYLCSVGAGGGYGYTFGSGTRLTVV.

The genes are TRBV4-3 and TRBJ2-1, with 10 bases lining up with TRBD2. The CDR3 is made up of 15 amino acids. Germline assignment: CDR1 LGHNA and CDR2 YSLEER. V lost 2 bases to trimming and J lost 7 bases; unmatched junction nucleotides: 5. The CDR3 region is CASSQQRGGFNEQFF. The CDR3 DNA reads TGCGCCAGCAGCCAACAGCGGGGGGGCTTTAATGAGCAGTTCTTC.

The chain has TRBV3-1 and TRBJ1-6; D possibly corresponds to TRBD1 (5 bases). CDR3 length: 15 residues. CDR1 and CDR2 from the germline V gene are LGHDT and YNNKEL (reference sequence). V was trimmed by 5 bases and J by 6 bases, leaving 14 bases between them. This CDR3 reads CASSWPGPSNSPLHF. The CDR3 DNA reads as TGTGCCAGCAGCTGGCCGGGACCGTCTAATTCACCCCTCCACTTT.

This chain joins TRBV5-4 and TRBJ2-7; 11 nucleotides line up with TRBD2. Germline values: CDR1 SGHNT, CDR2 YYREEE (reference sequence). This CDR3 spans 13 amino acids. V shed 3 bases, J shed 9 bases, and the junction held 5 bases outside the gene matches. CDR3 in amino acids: CASSYDGTSGQYF. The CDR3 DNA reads TGTGCCAGCAGCTACGACGGGACTAGCGGGCAGTACTTC. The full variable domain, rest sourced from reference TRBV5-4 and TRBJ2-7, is ETGVTQSPTHLIKTRGQQVTLRCSSQSGHNTVSWYQQALGQGPQFIFQYYREEENGRGNFPPRFSGLQFPNYSSELNVNALELDDSALYLCASSYDGTSGQYFGPGTRLTVT.